The T cell receptor (beta chain) under discussion was sequenced for a study of blood T cell repertoires in COVID-19. V dropped 4 bases and J dropped 0 bases, with 6 bases sitting between them. The CDR3 contains 13 residues. Germline assignment: CDR1 SGHTA and CDR2 FQGTGA. TCRdb's copy holds only in-frame clones and misses some; the assay was immunoSEQ multiplex PCR. This sample has around 30,000 clones; around 90% occur once, and the top ten carry approximately 1.5%. The rearrangement uses TRBV7-3 and TRBJ1-1; D is ambiguous. The sample comprised peripheral blood. This clonotype was sampled from a man between 60 and 70 years old with active COVID-19. Here the CDR3 DNA reads TGTGCCAGCAGCTCAGGTATGAACACTGAAGCTTTCTTT. It translates to CASSSGMNTEAFF.